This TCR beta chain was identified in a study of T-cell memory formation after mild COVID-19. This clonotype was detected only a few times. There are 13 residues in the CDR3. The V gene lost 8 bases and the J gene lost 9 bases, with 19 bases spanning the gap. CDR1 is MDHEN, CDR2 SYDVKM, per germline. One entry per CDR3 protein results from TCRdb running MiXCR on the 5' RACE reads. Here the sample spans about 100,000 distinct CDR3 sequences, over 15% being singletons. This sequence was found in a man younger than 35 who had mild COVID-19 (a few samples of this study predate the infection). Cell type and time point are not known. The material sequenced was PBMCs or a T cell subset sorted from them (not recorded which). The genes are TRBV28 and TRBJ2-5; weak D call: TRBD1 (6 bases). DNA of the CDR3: TGTGCCAGCCGGACGACAGGTCTCTCGGCCCAGTACTTC. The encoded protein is CASRTTGLSAQYF.